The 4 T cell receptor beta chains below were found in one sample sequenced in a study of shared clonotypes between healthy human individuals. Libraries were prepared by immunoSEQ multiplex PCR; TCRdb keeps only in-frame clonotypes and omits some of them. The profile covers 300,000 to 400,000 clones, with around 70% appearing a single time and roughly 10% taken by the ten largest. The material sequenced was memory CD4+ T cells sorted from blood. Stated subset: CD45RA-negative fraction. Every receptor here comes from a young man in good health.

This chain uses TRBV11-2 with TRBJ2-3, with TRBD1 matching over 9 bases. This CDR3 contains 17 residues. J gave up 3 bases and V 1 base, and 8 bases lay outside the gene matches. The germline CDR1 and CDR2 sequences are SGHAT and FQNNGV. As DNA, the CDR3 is TGTGCCAGCAGCTTAGGCGTGGGACAGGGCGAAACAGATACGCAGTATTTT. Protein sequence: CASSLGVGQGETDTQYF.

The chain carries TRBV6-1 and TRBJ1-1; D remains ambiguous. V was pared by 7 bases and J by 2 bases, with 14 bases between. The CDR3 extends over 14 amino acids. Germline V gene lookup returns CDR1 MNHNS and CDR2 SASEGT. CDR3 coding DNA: TGTGCCAGCAACTTGTATGCGGGTAACACTGAAGCTTTCTTT. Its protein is CASNLYAGNTEAFF.

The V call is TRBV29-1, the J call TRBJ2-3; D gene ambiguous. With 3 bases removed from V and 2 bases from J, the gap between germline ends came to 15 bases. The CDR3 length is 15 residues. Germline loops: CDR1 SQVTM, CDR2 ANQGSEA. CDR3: CSVEFRQSNTDTQYF. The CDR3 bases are TGCAGCGTTGAGTTCCGGCAGAGCAACACAGATACGCAGTATTTT.

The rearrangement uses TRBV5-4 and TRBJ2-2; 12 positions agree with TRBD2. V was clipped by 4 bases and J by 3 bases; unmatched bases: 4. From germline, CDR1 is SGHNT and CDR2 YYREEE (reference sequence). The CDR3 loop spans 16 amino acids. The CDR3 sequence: CASSRTSGGYTGELFF. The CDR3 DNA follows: TGTGCCAGCAGCCGAACTAGCGGGGGGTACACCGGGGAGCTGTTTTTT.